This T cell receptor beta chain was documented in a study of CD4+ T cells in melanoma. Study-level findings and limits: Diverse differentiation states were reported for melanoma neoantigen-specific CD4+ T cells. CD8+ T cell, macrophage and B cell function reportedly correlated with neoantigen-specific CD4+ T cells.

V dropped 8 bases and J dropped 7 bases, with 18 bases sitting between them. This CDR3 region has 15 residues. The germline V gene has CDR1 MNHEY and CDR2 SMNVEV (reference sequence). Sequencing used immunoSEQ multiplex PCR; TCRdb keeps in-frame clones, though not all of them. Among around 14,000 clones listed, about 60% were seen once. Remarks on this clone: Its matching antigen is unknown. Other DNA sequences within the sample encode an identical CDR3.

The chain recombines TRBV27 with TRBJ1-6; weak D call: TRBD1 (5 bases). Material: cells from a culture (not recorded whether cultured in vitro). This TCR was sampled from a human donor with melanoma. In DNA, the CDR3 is TGTGCCAGCCGGCGGGACCCAGTCGGGAATTCACCCCTCCACTTT. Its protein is CASRRDPVGNSPLHF.